Listed here is a single T cell receptor (beta chain). No antigen is known for it. Trimming cost V 2 bases and J 4 bases, with 13 bases left between them. The CDR3 loop spans 15 amino acids. Germline CDR1 reads KGHSH; CDR2 reads LQKENI. The sample belongs to a study of shared clonotypes between healthy human individuals. Overall study results and limits: Clonotype sharing across a few donors was observed for about 5.2% of naive CD4 clonotypes.

Produced via immunoSEQ multiplex PCR; TCRdb's table is partial and in-frame only. The sample holds more than 1 million clones, 75% to 85% seen once. This clonotype was obtained from a man in his late teens or twenties in good health. Some clones in this sample may be carry-over from other donors' samples. This rearrangement joins TRBV18 to TRBJ2-3; tentatively, D is TRBD2 (6 bases). Sequencing was performed on memory CD4+ T cells from PBMCs. Subset defined: CD45RA-negative fraction. CDR3 loop: CASSPMEGSSDTQYF. In nucleotides, the CDR3 is TGTGCCAGCTCACCAATGGAGGGGAGCTCAGATACGCAGTATTTT.